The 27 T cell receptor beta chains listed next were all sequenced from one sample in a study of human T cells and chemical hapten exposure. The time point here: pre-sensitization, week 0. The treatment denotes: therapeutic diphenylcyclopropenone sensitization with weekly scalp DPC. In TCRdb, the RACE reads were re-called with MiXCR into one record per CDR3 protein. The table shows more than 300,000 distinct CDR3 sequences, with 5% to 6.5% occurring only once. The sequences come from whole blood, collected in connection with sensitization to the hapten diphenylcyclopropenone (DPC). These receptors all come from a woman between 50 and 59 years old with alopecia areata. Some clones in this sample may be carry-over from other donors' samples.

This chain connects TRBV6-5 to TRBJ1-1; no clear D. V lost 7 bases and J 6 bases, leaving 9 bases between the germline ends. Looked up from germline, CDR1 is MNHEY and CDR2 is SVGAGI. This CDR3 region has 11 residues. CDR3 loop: CASMEGSEAFF. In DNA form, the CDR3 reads TGTGCCAGCATGGAGGGTTCTGAAGCTTTCTTT.

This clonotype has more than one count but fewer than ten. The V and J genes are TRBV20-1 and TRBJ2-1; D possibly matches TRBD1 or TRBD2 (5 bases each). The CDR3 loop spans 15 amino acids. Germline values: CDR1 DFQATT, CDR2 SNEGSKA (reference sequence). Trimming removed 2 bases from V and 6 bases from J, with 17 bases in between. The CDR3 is CSARPGTGKLNEQFF. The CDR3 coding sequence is TGCAGTGCTAGACCCGGGACCGGTAAACTCAATGAGCAGTTCTTC.

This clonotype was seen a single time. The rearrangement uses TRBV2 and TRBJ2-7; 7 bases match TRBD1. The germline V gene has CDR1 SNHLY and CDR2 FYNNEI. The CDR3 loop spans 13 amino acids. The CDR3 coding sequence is TGTGTCACCGCGTGGGACAGTACCTTCGAGCAGTACTTC. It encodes CVTAWDSTFEQYF.

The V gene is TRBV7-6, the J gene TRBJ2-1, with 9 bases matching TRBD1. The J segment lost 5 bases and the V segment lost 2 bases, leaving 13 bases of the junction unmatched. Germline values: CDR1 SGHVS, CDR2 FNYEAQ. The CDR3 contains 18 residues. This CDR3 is CASSLSFRGQGRDNEQFF. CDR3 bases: TGTGCCAGCAGCTTAAGTTTCCGCGGACAGGGGAGGGACAATGAGCAGTTCTTC.

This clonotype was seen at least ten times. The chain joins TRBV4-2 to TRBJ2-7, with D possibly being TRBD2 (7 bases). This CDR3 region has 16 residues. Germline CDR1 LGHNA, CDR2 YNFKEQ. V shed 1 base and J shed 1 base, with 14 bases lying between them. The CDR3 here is CASSQALGGGSYEQYF. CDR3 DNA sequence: TGTGCCAGCAGCCAAGCACTAGGGGGGGGTTCCTACGAGCAGTACTTC.

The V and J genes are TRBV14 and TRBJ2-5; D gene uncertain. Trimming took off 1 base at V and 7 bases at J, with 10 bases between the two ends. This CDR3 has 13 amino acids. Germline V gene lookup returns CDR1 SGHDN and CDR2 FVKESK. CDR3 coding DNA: TGTGCCAGCAGCCAAGTATCAGTTGGGACCCAGTACTTC. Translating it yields CASSQVSVGTQYF.

Written as DNA, the CDR3 is TGTGCCAGCAGCTTAGTTGGAAACACCATATATTTT. Translated, it gives CASSLVGNTIYF. The genes are TRBV7-2 and TRBJ1-3; unclear D gene. The CDR3 covers 12 residues. V was cut by 1 base and J by 3 bases, with 1 base left in between. In germline, CDR1 is SGHTA, CDR2 FQGNSA.

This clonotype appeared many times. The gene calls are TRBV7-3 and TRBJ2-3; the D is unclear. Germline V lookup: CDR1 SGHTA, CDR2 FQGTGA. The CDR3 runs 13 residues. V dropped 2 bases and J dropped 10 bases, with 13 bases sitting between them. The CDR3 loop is CASSLASKPPQYF. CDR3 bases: TGTGCCAGCAGCTTAGCCTCCAAGCCCCCGCAGTATTTT.

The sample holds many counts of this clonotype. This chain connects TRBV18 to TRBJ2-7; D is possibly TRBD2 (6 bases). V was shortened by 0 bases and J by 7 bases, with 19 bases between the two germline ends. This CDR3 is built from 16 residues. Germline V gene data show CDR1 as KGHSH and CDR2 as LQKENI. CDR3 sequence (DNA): TGTGCCAGCTCACCACCGTCAGCGGGCGATATGGGTGAGCAGTACTTC. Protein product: CASSPPSAGDMGEQYF.

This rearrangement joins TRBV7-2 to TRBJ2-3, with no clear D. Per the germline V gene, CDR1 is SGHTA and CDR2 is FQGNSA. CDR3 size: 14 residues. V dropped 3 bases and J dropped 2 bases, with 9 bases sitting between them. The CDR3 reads CASSFGGDTDTQYF. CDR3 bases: TGTGCCAGCAGCTTCGGCGGAGACACAGATACGCAGTATTTT.

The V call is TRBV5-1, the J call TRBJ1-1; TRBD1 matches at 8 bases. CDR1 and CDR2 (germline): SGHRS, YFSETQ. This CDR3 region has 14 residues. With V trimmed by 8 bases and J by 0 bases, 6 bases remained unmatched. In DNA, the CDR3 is TGCGCCAGTAATGCGGGACAGGTGAACACTGAAGCTTTCTTT. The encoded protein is CASNAGQVNTEAFF.

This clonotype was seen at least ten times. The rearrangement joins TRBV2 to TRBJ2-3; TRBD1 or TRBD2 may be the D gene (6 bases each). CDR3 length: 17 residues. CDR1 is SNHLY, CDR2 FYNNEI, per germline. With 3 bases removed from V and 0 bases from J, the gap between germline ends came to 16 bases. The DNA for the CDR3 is TGTGCCAGCAGTGATGTAGGTGGGGGGCCTAGCACAGATACGCAGTATTTT. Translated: CASSDVGGGPSTDTQYF.

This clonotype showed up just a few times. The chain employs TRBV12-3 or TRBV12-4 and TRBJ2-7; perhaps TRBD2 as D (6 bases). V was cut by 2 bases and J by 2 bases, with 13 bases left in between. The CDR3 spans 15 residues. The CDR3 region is CASSLLAFNTYEQYF. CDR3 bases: TGTGCCAGCAGTTTACTAGCGTTTAATACCTACGAGCAGTACTTC.

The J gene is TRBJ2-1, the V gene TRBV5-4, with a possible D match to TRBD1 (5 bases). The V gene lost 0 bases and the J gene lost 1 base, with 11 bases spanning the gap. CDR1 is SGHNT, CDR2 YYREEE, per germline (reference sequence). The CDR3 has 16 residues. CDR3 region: CASSLEGPTSYNEQFF. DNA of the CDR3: TGTGCCAGCAGCTTGGAGGGGCCTACATCCTACAATGAGCAGTTCTTC. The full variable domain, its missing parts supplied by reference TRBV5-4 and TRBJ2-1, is ETGVTQSPTHLIKTRGQQVTLRCSSQSGHNTVSWYQQALGQGPQFIFQYYREEENGRGNFPPRFSGLQFPNYSSELNVNALELDDSALYLCASSLEGPTSYNEQFFGPGTRLTVL.

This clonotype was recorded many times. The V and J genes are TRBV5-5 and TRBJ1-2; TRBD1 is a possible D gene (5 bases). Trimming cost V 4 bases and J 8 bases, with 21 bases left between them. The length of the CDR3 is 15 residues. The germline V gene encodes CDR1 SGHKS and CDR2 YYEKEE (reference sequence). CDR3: CASSVGGTHGRGYTF. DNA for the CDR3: TGTGCCAGCAGCGTGGGGGGGACTCATGGCCGAGGCTACACCTTC.

The CDR3 sequence: CASSQALSGGTDTQYF. The CDR3 DNA sequence: TGTGCCAGCAGCCAAGCCCTCAGCGGGGGCACAGATACGCAGTATTTT. The chain combines TRBV7-2 with TRBJ2-3; 7 nucleotides align to TRBD2. J gave up 1 base and V 5 bases, and 9 bases lay outside the gene matches. The length of the CDR3 is 16 residues. CDR1 and CDR2 from the germline V gene are SGHTA and FQGNSA.

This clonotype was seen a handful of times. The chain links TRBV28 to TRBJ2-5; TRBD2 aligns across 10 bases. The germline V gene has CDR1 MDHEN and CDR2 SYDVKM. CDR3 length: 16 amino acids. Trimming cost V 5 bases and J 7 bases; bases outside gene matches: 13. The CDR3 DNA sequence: TGTGCCAGCAGTCTCATTTCCAGCGGGAGGGCTGGGACCCAGTACTTC. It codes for CASSLISSGRAGTQYF.

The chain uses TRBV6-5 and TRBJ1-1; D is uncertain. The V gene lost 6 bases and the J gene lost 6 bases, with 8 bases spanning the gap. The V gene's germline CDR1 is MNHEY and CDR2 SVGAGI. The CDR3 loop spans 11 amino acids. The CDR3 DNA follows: TGTGCCAGCAGGACACGGGCTGAAGCTTTCTTT. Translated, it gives CASRTRAEAFF.

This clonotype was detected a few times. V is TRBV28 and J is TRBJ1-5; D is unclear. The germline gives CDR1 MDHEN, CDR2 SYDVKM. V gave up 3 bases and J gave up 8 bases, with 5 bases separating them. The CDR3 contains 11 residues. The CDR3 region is CASSFPEPQHF. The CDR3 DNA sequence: TGTGCCAGCAGTTTCCCGGAGCCCCAGCATTTT.

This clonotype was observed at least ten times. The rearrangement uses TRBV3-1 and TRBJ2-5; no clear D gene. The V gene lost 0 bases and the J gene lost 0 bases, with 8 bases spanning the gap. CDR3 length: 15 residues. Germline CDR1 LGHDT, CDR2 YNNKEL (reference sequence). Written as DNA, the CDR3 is TGTGCCAGCAGCCAAGATTCTAACTACCAAGAGACCCAGTACTTC. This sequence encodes CASSQDSNYQETQYF.

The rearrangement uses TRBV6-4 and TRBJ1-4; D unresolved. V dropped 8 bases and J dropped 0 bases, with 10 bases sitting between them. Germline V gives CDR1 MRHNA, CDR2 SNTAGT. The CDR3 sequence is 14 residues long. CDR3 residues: CASFPDPTNEKLFF. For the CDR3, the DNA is TGTGCCAGCTTCCCGGATCCAACTAATGAAAAACTGTTTTTT.

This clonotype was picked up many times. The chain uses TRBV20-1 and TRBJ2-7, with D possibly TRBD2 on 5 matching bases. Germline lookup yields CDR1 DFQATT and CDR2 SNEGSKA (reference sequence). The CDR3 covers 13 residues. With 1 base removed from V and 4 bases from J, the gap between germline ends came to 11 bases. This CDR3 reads CSARAGVGYEQYF. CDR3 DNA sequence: TGCAGTGCTAGAGCCGGGGTAGGGTACGAGCAGTACTTC.

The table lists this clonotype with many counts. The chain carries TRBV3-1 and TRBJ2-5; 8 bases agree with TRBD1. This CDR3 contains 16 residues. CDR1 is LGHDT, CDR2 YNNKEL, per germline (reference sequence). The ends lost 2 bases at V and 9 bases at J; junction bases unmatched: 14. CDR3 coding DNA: TGTGCCAGCAGCCAACCCCCGACAGGGGCCCAAGGGGCCCAGTACTTC. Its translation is CASSQPPTGAQGAQYF.

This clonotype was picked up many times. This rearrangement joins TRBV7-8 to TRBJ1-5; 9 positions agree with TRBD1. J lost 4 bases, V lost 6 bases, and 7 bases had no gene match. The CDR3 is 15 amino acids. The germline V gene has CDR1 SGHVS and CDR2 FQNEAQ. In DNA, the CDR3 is TGTGCCAGCAGGACCCGGGACAGGGAAAATCAGCCCCAGCATTTT. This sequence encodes CASRTRDRENQPQHF.

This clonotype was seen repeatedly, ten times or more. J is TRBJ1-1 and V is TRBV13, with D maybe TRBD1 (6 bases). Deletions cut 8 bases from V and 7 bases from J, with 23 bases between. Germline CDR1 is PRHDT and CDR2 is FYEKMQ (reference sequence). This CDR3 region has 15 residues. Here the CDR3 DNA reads TGTGCCAGCTCCGGGACAACTGGGGAAAAACTTGAAGCTTTCTTT. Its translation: CASSGTTGEKLEAFF. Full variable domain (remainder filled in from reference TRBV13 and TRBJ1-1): AAGVIQSPRHLIKEKRETATLKCYPIPRHDTVYWYQQGPGQDPQFLISFYEKMQSDKGSIPDRFSAQQFSDYHSELNMSSLELGDSALYFCASSGTTGEKLEAFFGQGTRLTVV.

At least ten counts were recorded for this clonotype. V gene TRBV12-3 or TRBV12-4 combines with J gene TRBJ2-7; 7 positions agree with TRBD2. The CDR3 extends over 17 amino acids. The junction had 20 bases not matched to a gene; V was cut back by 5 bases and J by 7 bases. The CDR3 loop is CASSPGPGGGLPWEQYF. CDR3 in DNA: TGTGCCAGCAGTCCCGGTCCGGGCGGGGGACTCCCCTGGGAGCAGTACTTC.

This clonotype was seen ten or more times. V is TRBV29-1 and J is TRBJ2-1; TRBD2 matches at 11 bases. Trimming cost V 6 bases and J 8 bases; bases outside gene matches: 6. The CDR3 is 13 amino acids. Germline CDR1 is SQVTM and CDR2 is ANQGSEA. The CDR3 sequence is CSVVAGGPDEQFF. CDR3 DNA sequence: TGCAGCGTCGTAGCGGGAGGGCCGGATGAGCAGTTCTTC.